A single sample gave rise to the 2 T cell receptor beta chains below, sequenced in a study of T cell responses to AZD1222 COVID-19 vaccine. Produced via immunoSEQ multiplex PCR; TCRdb's table is partial and in-frame only. This table has roughly 150,000 clones, approximately 94% appearing once. The input for sequencing was peripheral blood, taken 28 days after the second AZD1222 dose. These receptors were obtained from an adult who received the AZD1222 COVID-19 vaccine.

The rearrangement uses TRBV4-3 and TRBJ2-3; D call uncertain. V lost 2 bases, J lost 4 bases, and 19 bases lay in between. CDR3 size: 17 residues. CDR1 is LGHNA, CDR2 YSLEER, per germline. CDR3 sequence reads: CASSQTPGLITADTQYF. The CDR3 nucleotides read TGCGCCAGCAGCCAAACCCCGGGCCTAATAACGGCAGATACGCAGTATTTT.

CDR3 DNA: TGTGCCAGCTCACCCGAGTCCCCCTTTGGGGCCAACGTCCTGACTTTC. Its translation: CASSPESPFGANVLTF. The V and J genes are TRBV18 and TRBJ2-6; no definite D call. The CDR3 extends over 16 amino acids. From germline, CDR1 is KGHSH and CDR2 LQKENI. V was shortened by 3 bases and J by 3 bases, with 12 bases between the two germline ends.